The sequence of this T cell receptor (beta chain) was determined in a study of memory B cells and T cells in multiple sclerosis. This clone was observed once. Its cognate antigen is unknown. Whole-study findings and limits: Clone-set sizes differed between compartments, so shared clonotype counts needed normalization.

The germline V gene encodes CDR1 MNHEY and CDR2 SVGAGI. The ends were cut back, 4 bases at V and 4 bases at J, with 13 bases in the middle. This CDR3 has 15 residues. CFSE-dim autoproliferating and CFSE-high non-proliferating T cells from unstimulated culture were sequenced separately. Replicate wells were pooled after approximately seven days of stimulus-free culture of 45 million to 50 million CFSE-labeled PBMCs. TCRdb keeps only in-frame clones here, not all; method: immunoSEQ multiplex PCR. Found here are about 42,000 clones, approximately 80% of them singletons; the top ten hold 0.85% to 1.3%. The V and J genes are TRBV6-5 and TRBJ2-2; D is unclear. Input material: PBMCs from blood kept in culture. The receptor was derived from a human donor with multiple sclerosis. The CDR3 region has the DNA TGTGCCAGCAGTTGGACCAGCCTGGGCACCGGGGAGCTGTTTTTT. It translates to CASSWTSLGTGELFF.